These 14 T cell receptor beta chains originate from one sample sequenced in a study of blood T cell repertoires in COVID-19 (dated by TCRdb to the early 2020s). Receptor libraries were prepared by the immunoSEQ multiplex PCR assay. In its TCRdb copy, this immuneACCESS table keeps in-frame sequences only and misses some clones. Where compared with another copy, unresolved V genes explain less than half of these, and the others have no known cause. For this sample the table gives 70,000 or so clones, of which 86% were detected only once. Approximately 14% of the sample is in the top ten clones. Input material: peripheral blood. Receptor source: a woman aged 55 to 70 with acute or convalescent COVID-19.

This clone was observed a single time. The chain is built from TRBV3-1 (or the pseudogene TRBV3-2) and TRBJ1-2; D gene ambiguous. The germline V and J ends were trimmed by 3 bases and 8 bases, with 16 bases remaining between them. CDR3 length: 14 amino acids. In germline, CDR1 is LGHDT, CDR2 YNNKEL (reference sequence). CDR3 sequence reads: CASSHLASGVGYTF. The CDR3 bases are TGTGCCAGCAGCCATCTCGCGTCCGGGGTCGGCTACACCTTC.

V gene TRBV5-1 combines with J gene TRBJ1-2; 8 bases map to TRBD1. CDR3 length equals 18 residues. Germline V gene lookup returns CDR1 SGHRS and CDR2 YFSETQ. V shed 3 bases, J shed 3 bases, and the junction held 16 bases outside the gene matches. CDR3 sequence (DNA): TGCGCCAGCAGCTCTAGCTTCTGGGACAGGTTTTTGGACTATGGCTACACCTTC. Encoded protein: CASSSSFWDRFLDYGYTF.

The J gene is TRBJ2-3, the V gene TRBV5-4; TRBD1 matches at 7 bases. Germline V gene sequence: CDR1 SGHNT, CDR2 YYREEE (reference sequence). The V segment lost 2 bases and the J segment 5 bases; nucleotides outside the gene matches: 5. This CDR3 comprises 14 residues. CDR3: CASSFRQGLDTQYF. The CDR3 nucleotides are TGTGCCAGCAGCTTCCGACAGGGTTTAGATACGCAGTATTTT.

This chain connects TRBV6-1 to TRBJ2-3; 11 bases match TRBD2. Unmatched junction bases numbered 10, after V lost 4 bases and J lost 1 base. CDR3 length: 18 amino acids. Germline V gene sequence: CDR1 MNHNS, CDR2 SASEGT. As DNA, the CDR3 is TGTGCCAGCAGTGTTGCTAGCGGGGGGCCCGTGGGCACAGATACGCAGTATTTT. Translated: CASSVASGGPVGTDTQYF.

The chain is built from TRBV18 and TRBJ1-1; weak D call: TRBD1 (6 bases). Germline CDR1 reads KGHSH; CDR2 reads LQKENI. This CDR3 region has 15 residues. Deletions cut 4 bases from V and 1 base from J, with 13 bases between. CDR3 in amino acids: CASSRNPGQNTEAFF. CDR3 DNA: TGTGCCAGCTCACGGAATCCGGGACAGAACACTGAAGCTTTCTTT.

By share, this clone ranks as medium-sized. V is TRBV5-1 and J is TRBJ2-1; D might be TRBD1 (6 bases). Germline-derived CDR1 and CDR2 are SGHRS and YFSETQ. The CDR3 is made up of 16 amino acids. V was cut by 0 bases and J by 4 bases, with 14 bases left in between. CDR3 DNA: TGCGCCAGCAGCTTGGAACGGACAGTTTCTTACAATGAGCAGTTCTTC. Residues: CASSLERTVSYNEQFF.

The CDR3 DNA is TGTGCCAGCAGCGTAGGGTGGGGAGATCAGCCCCAGCATTTT. It codes for CASSVGWGDQPQHF. This chain joins TRBV9 and TRBJ1-5; D is ambiguous. Germline loops: CDR1 SGDLS, CDR2 YYNGEE. CDR3 length equals 14 residues. The V end lost 0 bases, the J end lost 5 bases, and 9 bases lay between the germline ends.

The chain links TRBV5-1 to TRBJ2-3; 13 bases match TRBD2. Unmatched junction bases numbered 9, after V lost 4 bases and J lost 1 base. The germline gives CDR1 SGHRS, CDR2 YFSETQ. This CDR3 region has 18 residues. The CDR3 is CASSETSGGNVGTDTQYF. The CDR3 DNA is TGCGCCAGCAGCGAGACTAGCGGGGGGAATGTTGGCACAGATACGCAGTATTTT.

This clone showed up just a few times. The DNA for the CDR3 is TGCAGCGTTTCTCCGGGACACAAGTTACGGACGAACACTGAAGCTTTCTTT. The encoded protein is CSVSPGHKLRTNTEAFF. The chain employs TRBV29-1 and TRBJ1-1; D is perhaps TRBD1 (6 bases). In germline, CDR1 is SQVTM, CDR2 ANQGSEA. The length of the CDR3 is 17 residues. V lost 5 bases to trimming and J lost 1 base, with 23 bases between them.

The V and J genes are TRBV24-1 and TRBJ2-3; TRBD2 aligns across 7 bases. The CDR3 covers 16 residues. CDR1 KGHDR and CDR2 SFDVKD come from the germline V gene. Trimming took 4 bases from V and 2 from J; bases not matched to a gene: 8. DNA of the CDR3: TGTGCCACCAGTGACCCAGGACTAGGCCTCACAGATACGCAGTATTTT. The encoded protein is CATSDPGLGLTDTQYF.

The genes are TRBV5-1 and TRBJ1-1, with TRBD1 matching 10 bases. The CDR3 runs 14 residues. Germline V gene data show CDR1 as SGHRS and CDR2 as YFSETQ. J was trimmed by 5 bases and V by 6 bases; bases with no gene match: 7. CDR3 sequence: CASNRDRGNTEAFF. CDR3 nucleotide sequence: TGCGCCAGCAACCGGGACAGGGGAAATACTGAAGCTTTCTTT.

In this sample, this clone turned up a few times. The J gene is TRBJ1-2, the V gene TRBV30; D may be TRBD1 (5 bases). The germline CDR1 and CDR2 sequences are GTSNPN and SVGIG (reference sequence). This CDR3 region has 16 residues. V lost 0 bases, J lost 4 bases, and 18 bases lay in between. In nucleotides, the CDR3 is TGTGCCTGGAGTGTATTCTGGACACCTTTGGTCTATGGCTACACCTTC. Translating gives CAWSVFWTPLVYGYTF.

This rearrangement joins TRBV25-1 to TRBJ1-1, with TRBD1 as a possible D gene (5 bases). V was shortened by 1 base and J by 6 bases, with 12 bases between the two germline ends. Germline loops: CDR1 MGHDK, CDR2 SYGVNS. This CDR3 has 14 amino acids. CDR3 in DNA: TGTGCCAGCAGTGAATGGGGGGAACATGCTGAAGCTTTCTTT. Amino acids: CASSEWGEHAEAFF.

As DNA, the CDR3 is TGCGCCAGCAGCAGGGACAGGAAGAACACTGAAGCTTTCTTT. Encoded protein: CASSRDRKNTEAFF. The V call is TRBV5-1, the J call TRBJ1-1, with 8 positions matching TRBD1. The germline V gene encodes CDR1 SGHRS and CDR2 YFSETQ. The V gene end was trimmed by 4 bases and the J gene end by 1 base; junction bases not matched to a gene: 3. The CDR3 runs to 14 residues.